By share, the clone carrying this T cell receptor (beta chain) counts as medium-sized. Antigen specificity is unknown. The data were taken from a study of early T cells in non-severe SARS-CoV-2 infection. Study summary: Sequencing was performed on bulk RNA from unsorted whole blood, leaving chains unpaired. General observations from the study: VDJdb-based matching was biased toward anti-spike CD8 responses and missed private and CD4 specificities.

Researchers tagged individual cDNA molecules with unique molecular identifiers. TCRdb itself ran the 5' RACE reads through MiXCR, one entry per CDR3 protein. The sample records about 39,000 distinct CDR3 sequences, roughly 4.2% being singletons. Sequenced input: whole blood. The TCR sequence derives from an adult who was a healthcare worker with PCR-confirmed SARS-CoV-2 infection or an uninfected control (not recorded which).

This CDR3 is CAAGTTWGELFF. Written as DNA, the CDR3 is TGTGCCGCCGGGACCACGTGGGGGGAGCTGTTTTTT. The gene calls are TRBV19 and TRBJ2-2; possibly TRBD1 or TRBD2 for D (5 bases each). The germline gives CDR1 LNHDA, CDR2 SQIVND (reference sequence). Trimming stripped 11 bases from V and 8 bases from J, with 15 bases between. This CDR3 is built from 12 residues.